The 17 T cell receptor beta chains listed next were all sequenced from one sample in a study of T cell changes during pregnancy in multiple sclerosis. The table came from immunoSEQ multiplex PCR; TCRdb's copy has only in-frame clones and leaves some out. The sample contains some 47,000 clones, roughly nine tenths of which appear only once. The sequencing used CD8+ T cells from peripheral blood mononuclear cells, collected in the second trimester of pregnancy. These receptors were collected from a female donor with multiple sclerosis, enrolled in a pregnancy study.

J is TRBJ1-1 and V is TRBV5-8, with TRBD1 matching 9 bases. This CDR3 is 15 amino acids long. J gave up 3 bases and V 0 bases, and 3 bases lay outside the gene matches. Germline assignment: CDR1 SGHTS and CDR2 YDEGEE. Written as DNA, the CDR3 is TGTGCCAGCAGCTTGGACAGGGGGCGCGACACTGAAGCTTTCTTT. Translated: CASSLDRGRDTEAFF.

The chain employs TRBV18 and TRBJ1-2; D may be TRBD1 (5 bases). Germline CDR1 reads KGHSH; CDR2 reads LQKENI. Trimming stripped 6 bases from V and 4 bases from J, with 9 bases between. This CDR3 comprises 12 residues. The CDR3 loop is CASSPDSYGYTF. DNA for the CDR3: TGTGCCAGCTCTCCTGACAGCTATGGCTACACCTTC.

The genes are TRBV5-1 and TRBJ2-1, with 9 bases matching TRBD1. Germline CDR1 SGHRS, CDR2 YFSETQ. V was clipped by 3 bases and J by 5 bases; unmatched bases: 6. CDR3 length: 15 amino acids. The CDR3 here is CASSWGDRAHNEQFF. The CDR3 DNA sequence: TGCGCCAGCAGCTGGGGGGACAGGGCCCACAATGAGCAGTTCTTC. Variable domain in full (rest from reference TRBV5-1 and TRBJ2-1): KAGVTQTPRYLIKTRGQQVTLSCSPISGHRSVSWYQQTPGQGLQFLFEYFSETQRNKGNFPGRFSGRQFSNSRSEMNVSTLELGDSALYLCASSWGDRAHNEQFFGPGTRLTVL.

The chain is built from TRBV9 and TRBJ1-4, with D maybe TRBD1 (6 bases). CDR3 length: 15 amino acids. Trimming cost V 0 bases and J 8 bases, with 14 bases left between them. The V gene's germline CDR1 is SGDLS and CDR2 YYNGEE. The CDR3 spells CASSVAGTTGEKLFF. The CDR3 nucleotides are TGTGCCAGCAGCGTAGCCGGGACAACAGGGGAAAAACTGTTTTTT.

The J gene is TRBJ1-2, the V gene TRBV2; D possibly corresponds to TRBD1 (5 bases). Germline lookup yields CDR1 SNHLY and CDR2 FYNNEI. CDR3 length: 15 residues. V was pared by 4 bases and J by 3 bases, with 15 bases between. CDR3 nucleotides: TGTGCCAGCAGTGTCCGGCGGGGACCCGACTATGGCTACACCTTC. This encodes CASSVRRGPDYGYTF.

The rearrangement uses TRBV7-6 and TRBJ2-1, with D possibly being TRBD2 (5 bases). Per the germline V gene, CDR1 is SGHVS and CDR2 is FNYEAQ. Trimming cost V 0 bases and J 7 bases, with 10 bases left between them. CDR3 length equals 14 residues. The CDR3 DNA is TGTGCCAGCAGCTTAGCGGGAGAGGCGAATGAGCAGTTCTTC. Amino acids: CASSLAGEANEQFF.

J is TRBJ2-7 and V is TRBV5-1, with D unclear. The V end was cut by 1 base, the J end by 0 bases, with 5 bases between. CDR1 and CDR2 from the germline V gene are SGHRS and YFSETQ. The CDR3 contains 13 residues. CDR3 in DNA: TGCGCCAGCAGCTTGACACCCTCCTACGAGCAGTACTTC. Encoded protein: CASSLTPSYEQYF. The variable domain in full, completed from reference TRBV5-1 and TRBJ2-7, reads KAGVTQTPRYLIKTRGQQVTLSCSPISGHRSVSWYQQTPGQGLQFLFEYFSETQRNKGNFPGRFSGRQFSNSRSEMNVSTLELGDSALYLCASSLTPSYEQYFGPGTRLTVT.

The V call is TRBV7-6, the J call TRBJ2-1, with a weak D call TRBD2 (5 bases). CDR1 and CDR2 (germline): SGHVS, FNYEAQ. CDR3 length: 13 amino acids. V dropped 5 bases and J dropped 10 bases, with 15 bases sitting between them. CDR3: CASSQSGNREQFF. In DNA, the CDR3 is TGTGCCAGCAGCCAATCGGGAAATCGGGAGCAGTTCTTC.

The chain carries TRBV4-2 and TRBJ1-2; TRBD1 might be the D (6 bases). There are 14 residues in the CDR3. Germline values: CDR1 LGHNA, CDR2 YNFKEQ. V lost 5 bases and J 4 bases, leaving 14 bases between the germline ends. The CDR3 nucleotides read TGTGCCAGCAGCGAACAGGGAAGCGGCTATGGCTACACCTTC. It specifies CASSEQGSGYGYTF.

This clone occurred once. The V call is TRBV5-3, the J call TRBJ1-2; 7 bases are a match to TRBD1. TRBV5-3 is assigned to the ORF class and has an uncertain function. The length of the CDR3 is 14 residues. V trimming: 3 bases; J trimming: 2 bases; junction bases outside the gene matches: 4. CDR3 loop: CARSYPDRNYGYTF. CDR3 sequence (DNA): TGTGCCAGAAGCTACCCGGACAGGAACTATGGCTACACCTTC.

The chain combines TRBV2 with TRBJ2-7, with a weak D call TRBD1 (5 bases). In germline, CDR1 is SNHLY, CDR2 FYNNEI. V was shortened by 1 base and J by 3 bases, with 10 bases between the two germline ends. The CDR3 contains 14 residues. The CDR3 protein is CASSEEGWYYEQYF. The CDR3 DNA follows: TGTGCCAGCAGTGAAGAGGGGTGGTACTACGAGCAGTACTTC. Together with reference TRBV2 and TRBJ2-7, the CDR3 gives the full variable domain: EPEVTQTPSHQVTQMGQEVILRCVPISNHLYFYWYRQILGQKVEFLVSFYNNEISEKSEIFDDQFSVERPDGSNFTLKIRSTKLEDSAMYFCASSEEGWYYEQYFGPGTRLTVT.

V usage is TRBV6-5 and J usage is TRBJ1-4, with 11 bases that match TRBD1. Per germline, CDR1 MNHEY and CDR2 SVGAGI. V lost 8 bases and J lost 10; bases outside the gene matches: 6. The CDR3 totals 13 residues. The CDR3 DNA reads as TGTGCCAGCGCGGACAGGGGGCTCGGAAAACTGTTTTTT. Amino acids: CASADRGLGKLFF.

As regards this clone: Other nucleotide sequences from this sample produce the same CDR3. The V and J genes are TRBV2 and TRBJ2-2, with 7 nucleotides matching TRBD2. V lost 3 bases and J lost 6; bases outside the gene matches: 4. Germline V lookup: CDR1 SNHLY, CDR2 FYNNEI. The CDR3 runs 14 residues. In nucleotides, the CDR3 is TGTGCCAGCAGTGATAACAGCGGGGCCGGGGAGCTGTTTTTT. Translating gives CASSDNSGAGELFF.

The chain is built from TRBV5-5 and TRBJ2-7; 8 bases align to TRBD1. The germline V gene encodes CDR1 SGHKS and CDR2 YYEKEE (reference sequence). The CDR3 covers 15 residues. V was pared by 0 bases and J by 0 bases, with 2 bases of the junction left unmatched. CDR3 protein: CASSLAGGSSYEQYF. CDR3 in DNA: TGTGCCAGCAGCTTGGCAGGGGGCAGCTCCTACGAGCAGTACTTC.

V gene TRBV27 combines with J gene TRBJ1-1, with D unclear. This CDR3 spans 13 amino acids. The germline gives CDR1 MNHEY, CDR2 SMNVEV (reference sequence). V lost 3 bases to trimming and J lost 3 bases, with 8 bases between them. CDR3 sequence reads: CASSFGRYTEAFF. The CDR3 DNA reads TGTGCCAGCAGTTTCGGCAGGTACACTGAAGCTTTCTTT.

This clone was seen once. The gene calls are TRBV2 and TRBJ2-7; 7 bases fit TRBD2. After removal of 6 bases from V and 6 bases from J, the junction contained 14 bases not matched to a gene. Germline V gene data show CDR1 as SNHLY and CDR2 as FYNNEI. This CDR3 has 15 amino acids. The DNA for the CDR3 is TGTGCCAGCAGCGTAACGGGGGGAGGTAGTATCGAGCAGTACTTC. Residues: CASSVTGGGSIEQYF.

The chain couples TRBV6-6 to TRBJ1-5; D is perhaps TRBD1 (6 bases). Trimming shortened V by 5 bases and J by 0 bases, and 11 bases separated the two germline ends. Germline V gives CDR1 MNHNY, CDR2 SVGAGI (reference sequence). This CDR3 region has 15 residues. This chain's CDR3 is CASSPWTDSNQPQHF. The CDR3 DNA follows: TGTGCCAGCAGTCCTTGGACAGATAGCAATCAGCCCCAGCATTTT.